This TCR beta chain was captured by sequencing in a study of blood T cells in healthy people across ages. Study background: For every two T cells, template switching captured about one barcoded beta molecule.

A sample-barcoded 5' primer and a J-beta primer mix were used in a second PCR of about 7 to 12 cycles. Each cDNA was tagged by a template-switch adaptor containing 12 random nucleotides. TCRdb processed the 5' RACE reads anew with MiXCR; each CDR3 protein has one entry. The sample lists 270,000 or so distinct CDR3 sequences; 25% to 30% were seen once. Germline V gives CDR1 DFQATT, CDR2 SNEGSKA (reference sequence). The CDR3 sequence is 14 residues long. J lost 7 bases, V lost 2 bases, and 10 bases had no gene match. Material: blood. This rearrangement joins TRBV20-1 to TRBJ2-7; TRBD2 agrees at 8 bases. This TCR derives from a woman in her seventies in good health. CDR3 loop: CSARPSGSQGEQYF. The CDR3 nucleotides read TGCAGTGCTAGACCAAGCGGGAGCCAGGGGGAGCAGTACTTC.